The 26 T cell receptor beta chains below were found in one sample sequenced in a study of T cell responses to AZD1222 COVID-19 vaccine. The repertoire was sequenced with immunoSEQ multiplex PCR; TCRdb's copy has only in-frame clones and lacks some. The record lists around 150,000 clones, of which the ten most abundant hold over 2%. The sequenced sample consisted of peripheral blood. These receptors were taken from an adult in good health.

CDR3 coding DNA: TGTGCCAGCAGCCCCTTCGGAGGGGGCGGGAGGCAGTACTTC. It encodes CASSPFGGGGRQYF. This chain uses TRBV14 with TRBJ2-7; D tentatively reads TRBD1 or TRBD2 (7 bases each). The V and J ends lost 4 bases and 9 bases respectively, with 19 bases between them. The CDR3 is 14 residues long. Germline values: CDR1 SGHDN, CDR2 FVKESK.

On this clone: One junction end does not reproduce the germline sequence, and a read error may be involved. J is TRBJ1-1 and V is TRBV27; D possibly corresponds to TRBD1 (5 bases). This CDR3 region has 16 residues. The germline V gene has CDR1 MNHEY and CDR2 SMNVEV (reference sequence). The CDR3 coding sequence is TGTGCCAGCACTTTAAGGGTTGGGGCTGGGAACACTGAAGCTTTCTTT. Residues: CASTLRVGAGNTEAFF.

J is TRBJ1-3 and V is TRBV6-4, with a weak D call TRBD1 (6 bases). Germline values: CDR1 MRHNA, CDR2 SNTAGT. The CDR3 runs to 15 residues. Trimming pared 4 bases from V and 0 bases from J, leaving 10 bases between. The CDR3 loop is CASSALDSSGNTIYF. The CDR3, as DNA: TGTGCCAGCAGTGCCCTGGACAGCTCTGGAAACACCATATATTTT.

The chain employs TRBV3-1 (or the pseudogene TRBV3-2) and TRBJ2-7; TRBD1 agrees at 9 bases. The CDR3 runs to 15 residues. Germline V gene sequence: CDR1 LGHDT, CDR2 YNNKEL (reference sequence). The V segment lost 4 bases and the J segment 3 bases; nucleotides outside the gene matches: 7. The CDR3 sequence is CASSPRTGDLYEQYF. Here the CDR3 DNA reads TGTGCCAGCAGCCCCAGGACAGGGGACCTCTACGAGCAGTACTTC.

This chain joins TRBV19 and TRBJ2-7; TRBD2 aligns across 10 bases. CDR3 length equals 14 residues. Losses at the gene ends were 5 bases for V and 0 bases for J; bases not matched to a gene: 1. The germline gives CDR1 LNHDA, CDR2 SQIVND (reference sequence). The DNA for the CDR3 is TGTGCCAGTAGTTCTAGCGGGAGCTCCTACGAGCAGTACTTC. It translates to CASSSSGSSYEQYF.

V gene TRBV7-9 combines with J gene TRBJ1-1; the D is unclear. Per germline, CDR1 SEHNR and CDR2 FQNEAQ (reference sequence). The CDR3 length is 15 residues. Trimming removed 5 bases from V and 2 bases from J, with 15 bases in between. Here the CDR3 DNA reads TGTGCCAGCAGCCCCCCGGTCAGGACCAACACTGAAGCTTTCTTT. Amino acid sequence: CASSPPVRTNTEAFF.

The gene calls are TRBV6-6 and TRBJ1-5; 10 bases line up with TRBD1. The CDR3 is 18 residues long. Germline CDR1 is MNHNY and CDR2 is SVGAGI (reference sequence). V dropped 5 bases and J dropped 3; count of bases not matched to a gene: 13. This chain's CDR3 is CASSPLGGTGAINQPQHF. DNA of the CDR3: TGTGCCAGCAGTCCATTGGGAGGGACAGGGGCGATCAATCAGCCCCAGCATTTT.

The chain joins TRBV5-1 to TRBJ1-1; D call uncertain. The CDR3 is made up of 17 amino acids. CDR1 SGHRS and CDR2 YFSETQ come from the germline V gene. Between the trimmed V and J ends, which lost 4 bases and 0 bases, there was a span of 19 bases. The CDR3 DNA follows: TGCGCCAGCAGCCAGGCAGAGGGCGGTAGCATGAACACTGAAGCTTTCTTT. This sequence encodes CASSQAEGGSMNTEAFF.

The chain uses TRBV7-9 and TRBJ2-7; weak D call: TRBD1 (6 bases). Germline V gives CDR1 SEHNR, CDR2 FQNEAQ (reference sequence). The CDR3 runs to 14 residues. The V end was cut by 5 bases, the J end by 2 bases, with 13 bases between. The CDR3 coding sequence is TGTGCCAGCAGCCTCGGACAGAGGACCTACGAGCAGTACTTC. As protein: CASSLGQRTYEQYF.

The chain has TRBV2 and TRBJ2-1; 9 bases map to TRBD2. V was pared by 6 bases and J by 6 bases, with 9 bases of the junction left unmatched. CDR3 length equals 15 residues. Germline V lookup: CDR1 SNHLY, CDR2 FYNNEI. This CDR3 is CASSAASGAANEQFF. CDR3 DNA sequence: TGTGCCAGCAGCGCTGCTAGCGGGGCCGCCAATGAGCAGTTCTTC.

The chain couples TRBV15 to TRBJ1-4; no definite D call. The V and J ends lost 2 bases and 5 bases respectively, with 12 bases between them. The CDR3 is 15 residues long. Per the germline V gene, CDR1 is LNHNV and CDR2 is YYDKDF (reference sequence). This chain's CDR3 is CATSRQRVGNEKLFF. In DNA, the CDR3 is TGTGCCACCAGCAGACAAAGGGTGGGGAATGAAAAACTGTTTTTT.

This chain links TRBV29-1 with TRBJ2-5; 8 bases align to TRBD1. The CDR3 contains 14 residues. Per the germline V gene, CDR1 is SQVTM and CDR2 is ANQGSEA. The V segment lost 6 bases and the J segment 5 bases; nucleotides outside the gene matches: 11. The CDR3, as DNA: TGCAGCGTGAAGGTTCAGGGGGCGCGTGAGACCCAGTACTTC. Its protein is CSVKVQGARETQYF.

The J gene is TRBJ2-7, the V gene TRBV7-3; possible D gene TRBD1, 6 bases. Germline values: CDR1 SGHTA, CDR2 FQGTGA. V lost 7 bases to trimming and J lost 5 bases, with 27 bases between them. CDR3 size: 17 residues. CDR3 sequence reads: CASTPGLGYRVEDEQYF. Written as DNA, the CDR3 is TGTGCCAGCACCCCGGGTCTCGGGTACAGGGTGGAGGACGAGCAGTACTTC.

This chain connects TRBV13 to TRBJ1-2; possibly TRBD1 for D (5 bases). Looked up from germline, CDR1 is PRHDT and CDR2 is FYEKMQ (reference sequence). The CDR3 length is 15 residues. The V gene lost 0 bases and the J gene lost 3 bases, with 11 bases spanning the gap. The CDR3 coding sequence is TGTGCCAGCAGCTTAGGACAGGACCACTACTATGGCTACACCTTC. Protein product: CASSLGQDHYYGYTF.

The chain is built from TRBV19 and TRBJ1-6; D remains unclear. Germline CDR1 LNHDA, CDR2 SQIVND (reference sequence). The CDR3 runs 16 residues. Trimming left V 4 bases short and J 7 bases short, with 17 bases between. CDR3 coding DNA: TGTGCCAGTAGTACTCAAGGACGGGCAGTGAATTCACCCCTCCACTTT. Its translation is CASSTQGRAVNSPLHF.

This chain connects TRBV2 to TRBJ1-6; a possible D gene is TRBD1 (5 bases). Trimming cost V 5 bases and J 7 bases, with 15 bases left between them. Germline loops: CDR1 SNHLY, CDR2 FYNNEI. The CDR3 spans 15 residues. In nucleotides, the CDR3 is TGTGCCAGCAGTATCGAGACCAGGGTAAATTCACCCCTCCACTTT. This sequence encodes CASSIETRVNSPLHF.

CDR3 region: CASSLFPGGRSDTQYF. DNA for the CDR3: TGTGCCAGCAGCTTATTTCCCGGGGGGCGTTCAGATACGCAGTATTTT. This chain joins TRBV7-9 and TRBJ2-3, with D possibly being TRBD2 (7 bases). V lost 2 bases and J lost 4, with 16 bases in between. Germline V gives CDR1 SEHNR, CDR2 FQNEAQ (reference sequence). The CDR3 consists of 16 residues.

CDR3 DNA sequence: TGTGCCTGGAACCCACCGGGACAGGGTCCTTTTGGCTACACCTTC. Amino acid sequence: CAWNPPGQGPFGYTF. The rearrangement uses TRBV30 and TRBJ1-2; TRBD1 matches at 9 bases. The trim removed 4 bases at V and 7 bases at J, leaving 13 bases unmatched. The CDR3 length is 15 residues. Germline assignment: CDR1 GTSNPN and CDR2 SVGIG (reference sequence). The full variable domain, completed using reference TRBV30 and TRBJ1-2, is SQTIHQWPATLVQPVGSPLSLECTVEGTSNPNLYWYRQAAGRGLQLLFYSVGIGQISSEVPQNLSASRPQDRQFILSSKKLLLSDSGFYLCAWNPPGQGPFGYTFGSGTRLTVV.

This sequence joins TRBV12-3 or TRBV12-4 and TRBJ2-7; D not certain. V was trimmed by 6 bases and J by 6 bases, leaving 12 bases between them. The CDR3 is 12 residues long. The CDR3 region is CASSMGFGEQYF. The DNA of the CDR3 is TGTGCCAGCAGCATGGGGTTTGGCGAGCAGTACTTC.

The chain links TRBV4-1 to TRBJ1-2; 9 bases fit TRBD1. Germline V CDR1 and CDR2: MGHRA, YSYEKL. The CDR3 totals 15 residues. J lost 7 bases, V lost 2 bases, and 8 bases had no gene match. CDR3 DNA sequence: TGCGCCAGCAGCCAAACAACCGGGACAGGGCCTGGCTACACCTTC. Its translation: CASSQTTGTGPGYTF.

The chain recombines TRBV21-1 with TRBJ1-5. TRBV21-1 is recorded as a pseudogene. The CDR3 loop spans 15 amino acids. CDR3 sequence (DNA): TGTGCCAGCAGCAAGGCCCGGGGGGGGGAACAGCCCCAGCATTTT. Protein sequence: CASSKARGGEQPQHF.

The chain combines TRBV20-1 with TRBJ1-1; D remains unclear. Germline CDR1 reads DFQATT; CDR2 reads SNEGSKA (reference sequence). The CDR3 runs to 11 residues. V lost 3 bases and J lost 4, with 6 bases in between. The CDR3 region is CSARWATEAFF. In nucleotides, the CDR3 is TGCAGTGCTAGGTGGGCCACTGAAGCTTTCTTT.

In the case of this clone: Its ends do not fully match the called genes, so a read error is possible. The chain uses TRBV3-1 (or the pseudogene TRBV3-2) and TRBJ1-6; TRBD1 matches at 8 bases. This CDR3 region has 11 residues. CDR1 and CDR2 (germline): LGHDT, YNNKEL (reference sequence). The DNA for the CDR3 is TGTGCCAGCAGCCAACAGGGGGCCCGCTACTTT. It yields the protein CASSQQGARYF.

This rearrangement joins TRBV29-1 to TRBJ1-4; D is perhaps TRBD1 (6 bases). The length of the CDR3 is 12 residues. Deletions cut 7 bases from V and 8 bases from J, with 14 bases between. Germline-derived CDR1 and CDR2 are SQVTM and ANQGSEA. The CDR3, as DNA: TGCAGCGGACAGGTATCACAGGAAAAACTGTTTTTT. Amino acids: CSGQVSQEKLFF. The full variable domain, in which reference TRBV29-1 and TRBJ1-4 provide the parts outside the CDR3, is SAVISQKPSRDICQRGTSLTIQCQVDSQVTMMFWYRQQPGQSLTLIATANQGSEATYESGFVIDKFPISRPNLTFSTLTVSNMSPEDSSIYLCSGQVSQEKLFFGSGTQLSVL.

The chain links TRBV28 to TRBJ2-7; 9 bases align to TRBD2. The length of the CDR3 is 15 residues. In germline, CDR1 is MDHEN, CDR2 SYDVKM. V lost 5 bases to trimming and J lost 8 bases; unmatched junction nucleotides: 13. CDR3 DNA sequence: TGTGCCAGCAGTCCACCGGCTAGCGGGACCAAAAAGCAGTACTTC. Its protein product is CASSPPASGTKKQYF.

The V call is TRBV28, the J call TRBJ2-5; 10 nucleotides align to TRBD2. Germline V gene data show CDR1 as MDHEN and CDR2 as SYDVKM. Trimming cost V 5 bases and J 5 bases; bases outside gene matches: 11. The CDR3 has 16 amino acids. CDR3 in amino acids: CASSPTSGLRGETQYF. As DNA, the CDR3 is TGTGCCAGCAGTCCGACTAGCGGGCTCCGGGGGGAGACCCAGTACTTC.